This T cell receptor (beta chain) appears in the sequencing data of a study of neurological immune-mediated disorders. TCRdb independently ran MiXCR on the 5' RACE reads; one entry per CDR3 protein. The table includes roughly 57,000 distinct CDR3 sequences, roughly 8% detected once. This clonotype showed up many times. Trimming removed 7 bases at V and 4 bases at J, with 16 bases between. Germline V lookup: CDR1 MNHEY, CDR2 SVGAGI. The CDR3 has 14 amino acids. Time point given: longitudinal time-point 3. 2 million unsorted PBMCs were stored in RNAlater at -80 °C before RNA extraction. The TCR originated in a woman between 40 and 50 years old in good health. The sample consisted of PBMCs. The chain combines TRBV6-5 with TRBJ1-1, with D possibly matching TRBD1 (5 bases). The CDR3 is CASIQTGGGTEAFF. CDR3 DNA sequence: TGTGCCAGCATCCAAACCGGGGGGGGCACTGAAGCTTTCTTT.